The source of this T cell receptor beta chain is a study of T cell repertoires in cytomegalovirus infection. Turning to the study itself: Indicated by public TCR beta signatures were CMV infection and matching HLA type. Study outcomes and limitations: There were carriers of CMV plus the relevant HLA, and cumulative public TCR beta family frequency identified them. HLA-C-restricted CMV-specific TCR beta clonotypes prevailed in the ex vivo response.

The sample holds a few counts of this clonotype. Antigen: not known. Per germline, CDR1 MNHEY and CDR2 SVGAGI. The CDR3 runs to 13 residues. Deletions cut 1 base from V and 11 bases from J, with 14 bases between. From the reads, TCRdb called clonotypes with MiXCR, one entry per CDR3 protein. The data show about 68,000 distinct CDR3 sequences, approximately 22% seen once. The TCR was taken from a human donor in good health (CMV status not recorded). Some clones in this sample may be carry-over from other donors' samples. This chain joins TRBV6-5 and TRBJ1-1; D is unclear. Sequencing was performed on PBMCs, sequenced either directly or after in vitro stimulation (not recorded which). In nucleotides, the CDR3 is TGTGCCAGCAGTTACTATTCGGACGGGTCGGCTTTCTTT. Its translation is CASSYYSDGSAFF.